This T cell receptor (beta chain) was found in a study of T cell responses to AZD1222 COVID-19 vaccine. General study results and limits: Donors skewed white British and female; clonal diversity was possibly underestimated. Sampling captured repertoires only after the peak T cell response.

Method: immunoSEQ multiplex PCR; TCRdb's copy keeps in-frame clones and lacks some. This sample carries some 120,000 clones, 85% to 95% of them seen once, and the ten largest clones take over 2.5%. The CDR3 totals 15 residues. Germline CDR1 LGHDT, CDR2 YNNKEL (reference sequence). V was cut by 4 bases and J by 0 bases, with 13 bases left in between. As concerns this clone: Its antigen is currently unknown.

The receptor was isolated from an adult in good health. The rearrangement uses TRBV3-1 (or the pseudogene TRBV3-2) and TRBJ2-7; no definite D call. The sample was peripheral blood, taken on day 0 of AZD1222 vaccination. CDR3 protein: CASSPRPGLSYEQYF. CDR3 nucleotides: TGTGCCAGCAGCCCCCGACCGGGTCTCTCCTACGAGCAGTACTTC.